This entry lists 8 T cell receptor beta chains sequenced from one sample in a study of T cell repertoires in cytomegalovirus infection. Using its own MiXCR run on the reads, TCRdb lists one record per CDR3 protein. The table includes approximately 730,000 distinct CDR3 sequences, 25% to 30% detected once. The antigens for these receptors are not known. The specimen comprised cultured CD8+ T cells from PBMCs, sampled from culture after CMV antigen stimulation. The receptors stem from a human donor in good health (CMV status not recorded). Some clones in this sample may be carry-over from other donors' samples.

This clonotype was counted many times. Here the CDR3 DNA reads TGTGCCAGCAGCTTATTTTTTAGCGGGGGGGAAGATACGCAGTATTTT. Translated: CASSLFFSGGEDTQYF. This sequence joins TRBV7-6 and TRBJ2-3; 11 nucleotides line up with TRBD2. Germline lookup yields CDR1 SGHVS and CDR2 FNYEAQ. J was trimmed by 5 bases and V by 2 bases; bases with no gene match: 6. This CDR3 comprises 16 residues.

This clonotype was counted between two and nine times. J is TRBJ1-1 and V is TRBV20-1; D is perhaps TRBD1 (6 bases). The V and J ends lost 3 bases and 4 bases respectively, with 12 bases between them. This CDR3 has 13 residues. CDR1 is DFQATT, CDR2 SNEGSKA, per germline (reference sequence). The CDR3 spells CSARGGATTEAFF. CDR3 DNA: TGCAGTGCTAGGGGGGGGGCGACCACTGAAGCTTTCTTT.

V gene TRBV19 combines with J gene TRBJ1-2; 7 bases align to TRBD1. V gave up 4 bases and J gave up 3 bases; unmatched junction bases: 5. Germline CDR1 and CDR2: LNHDA and SQIVND (reference sequence). This CDR3 is 14 amino acids long. CDR3 protein: CASSTTTGDYGYTF. In nucleotides, the CDR3 is TGTGCCAGTAGTACCACCACAGGGGACTATGGCTACACCTTC.

This sequence joins TRBV7-9 and TRBJ2-7; D gene unclear. The V gene lost 2 bases and the J gene lost 4 bases, with 9 bases spanning the gap. The CDR3 is made up of 13 amino acids. The germline CDR1 and CDR2 sequences are SEHNR and FQNEAQ (reference sequence). The CDR3, as DNA: TGTGCCAGCAGCTTAAAGGGCAGGTACGAGCAGTACTTC. Amino acid sequence: CASSLKGRYEQYF.

This clonotype was counted a few times. The chain joins TRBV19 to TRBJ1-2; 7 nucleotides agree with TRBD1. Germline-derived CDR1 and CDR2 are LNHDA and SQIVND (reference sequence). V shed 9 bases, J shed 4 bases, and the junction held 11 bases outside the gene matches. The CDR3 length is 14 residues. DNA for the CDR3: TGTGCCAGCTACCCCAAGGGACAGAGCTATGGCTACACCTTC. Amino acid sequence: CASYPKGQSYGYTF.

The genes are TRBV6-5 and TRBJ2-5; 9 nucleotides line up with TRBD1. The germline CDR1 and CDR2 sequences are MNHEY and SVGAGI. The CDR3 loop spans 15 amino acids. V was pared by 5 bases and J by 5 bases, with 9 bases of the junction left unmatched. As DNA, the CDR3 is TGTGCCAGCAGTACGCACAGGGGGCGCGAGGAGACCCAGTACTTC. Its translation: CASSTHRGREETQYF.

This clonotype has just a few counts. The chain combines TRBV5-4 with TRBJ2-5; D uncertain. V was shortened by 6 bases and J by 4 bases, with 16 bases between the two germline ends. The germline CDR1 and CDR2 sequences are SGHNT and YYREEE (reference sequence). The CDR3 is made up of 14 amino acids. CDR3 protein: CASIQEGARETQYF. CDR3 nucleotides: TGTGCCAGCATCCAGGAAGGAGCCAGAGAGACCCAGTACTTC.

This clonotype was seen a few times. The rearrangement joins TRBV7-6 to TRBJ2-7, with D possibly being TRBD1 or TRBD2 (6 bases each). This CDR3 contains 16 residues. The germline gives CDR1 SGHVS, CDR2 FNYEAQ. V dropped 1 base and J dropped 2 bases, with 15 bases sitting between them. CDR3 nucleotides: TGTGCCAGCAGCTTAGGGCCGGGGGACACCACCTACGAGCAGTACTTC. Translated, it gives CASSLGPGDTTYEQYF.